These 14 T cell receptor beta chains were sequenced from one sample in a study of cytomegalovirus exposure and HLA in healthy donors. The primer mix had 60 Vbeta and 13 Jbeta primers. Only in-frame clones appear in the TCRdb table, and some are missing; sequencing was by immunoSEQ multiplex PCR. Here the sample spans a few hundred thousand clones, about nine tenths being singletons. Sequencing was performed on PBMCs. The receptor set was obtained from a girl aged 2-10 years in good health and CMV-seronegative.

V and J are TRBV29-1 and TRBJ1-5, with a weak D call TRBD1 (6 bases). The V and J ends lost 6 bases and 5 bases respectively, with 17 bases between them. This CDR3 is 14 amino acids long. The germline V gene encodes CDR1 SQVTM and CDR2 ANQGSEA. CDR3: CSVATGRVDQPQHF. CDR3 in DNA: TGCAGCGTCGCTACAGGGAGGGTTGATCAGCCCCAGCATTTT.

V is TRBV6-1 and J is TRBJ2-7, with TRBD1 as a possible D gene (6 bases). Germline V CDR1 and CDR2: MNHNS, SASEGT. The CDR3 loop spans 16 amino acids. The ends were cut back, 3 bases at V and 4 bases at J, with 19 bases in the middle. DNA of the CDR3: TGTGCCAGCAGTGAGACCACAGGGTTCGGCCTGTACGAGCAGTACTTC. It is translated as CASSETTGFGLYEQYF.

The V call is TRBV6-1, the J call TRBJ1-4; 9 positions match TRBD1. This CDR3 comprises 14 residues. CDR1 is MNHNS and CDR2 is SASEGT in the germline V gene. V trimming: 4 bases; J trimming: 6 bases; junction bases outside the gene matches: 3. Here the CDR3 DNA reads TGTGCCAGCAGTGGACAGGGGGGAGATGAAAAACTGTTTTTT. Amino acids: CASSGQGGDEKLFF.

The gene calls are TRBV6-5 and TRBJ1-2; 7 bases fit TRBD1. Per the germline V gene, CDR1 is MNHEY and CDR2 is SVGAGI. The CDR3 spans 16 residues. The V segment lost 0 bases and the J segment 8 bases; nucleotides outside the gene matches: 12. In DNA, the CDR3 is TGTGCCAGCAGTTACTCTATTGCAGACAGGGCGATGGGCTACACCTTC. It encodes CASSYSIADRAMGYTF.

This chain joins TRBV29-1 and TRBJ1-2; no firm D call. The CDR3 is made up of 11 amino acids. Germline CDR1 and CDR2: SQVTM and ANQGSEA. The V end was cut by 2 bases, the J end by 6 bases, with 7 bases between. In DNA form, the CDR3 reads TGCAGCGTTGAATTTAGTAATGGCTACACCTTC. Protein product: CSVEFSNGYTF.

The V and J genes are TRBV15 and TRBJ1-2; D gene ambiguous. V was pared by 0 bases and J by 8 bases, with 7 bases between. In germline, CDR1 is LNHNV, CDR2 YYDKDF (reference sequence). The CDR3 spans 12 residues. CDR3 loop: CATSRESSGYTF. In DNA, the CDR3 is TGTGCCACCAGCAGAGAATCATCCGGCTACACCTTC.

The chain couples TRBV7-9 to TRBJ1-2; TRBD1 agrees at 9 bases. Germline V lookup: CDR1 SEHNR, CDR2 FQNEAQ (reference sequence). J was trimmed by 8 bases and V by 5 bases; bases with no gene match: 9. The CDR3 is 14 amino acids. The CDR3 loop is CASSLGQGFEGYTF. The CDR3 DNA reads TGTGCCAGCAGCCTGGGACAGGGATTTGAAGGCTACACCTTC.

V gene TRBV7-6 combines with J gene TRBJ2-5; 8 bases are a match to TRBD1. The ends lost 1 base at V and 2 bases at J; junction bases unmatched: 6. Looked up from germline, CDR1 is SGHVS and CDR2 is FNYEAQ. CDR3 length: 16 amino acids. The CDR3 here is CASSLEGQGFQETQYF. The DNA of the CDR3 is TGTGCCAGCAGCTTAGAAGGACAGGGTTTTCAAGAGACCCAGTACTTC.

J is TRBJ1-3 and V is TRBV10-2; D possibly corresponds to TRBD1 (5 bases). Trimming stripped 6 bases from V and 0 bases from J, with 12 bases between. Germline CDR1 is WSHSY and CDR2 is SAAADI. The CDR3 runs 15 residues. CDR3 residues: CASRAGESSGNTIYF. The CDR3 DNA is TGCGCCAGCAGGGCGGGGGAGAGCTCTGGAAACACCATATATTTT.

The chain combines TRBV9 with TRBJ1-1, with a weak D call TRBD1 (6 bases). CDR3 length: 14 amino acids. The V gene's germline CDR1 is SGDLS and CDR2 YYNGEE. Between the trimmed V and J ends, which lost 0 bases and 8 bases, there was a span of 14 bases. This CDR3 is CASSVDPMDREAFF. The CDR3 DNA reads TGTGCCAGCAGCGTAGACCCCATGGACAGAGAAGCTTTCTTT.

This sequence joins TRBV11-2 and TRBJ2-1; D unresolved. Trimming removed 2 bases from V and 7 bases from J, with 3 bases in between. Germline assignment: CDR1 SGHAT and CDR2 FQNNGV. This CDR3 region has 11 residues. The CDR3 loop is CASSLTNEQFF. In DNA form, the CDR3 reads TGTGCCAGCAGCTTAACTAATGAGCAGTTCTTC. The variable domain in full, completed from reference TRBV11-2 and TRBJ2-1, reads EAGVAQSPRYKIIEKRQSVAFWCNPISGHATLYWYQQILGQGPKLLIQFQNNGVVDDSQLPKDRFSAERLKGVDSTLKIQPAKLEDSAVYLCASSLTNEQFFGPGTRLTVL.

This chain joins TRBV5-5 and TRBJ2-1, with 9 nucleotides matching TRBD1. This CDR3 spans 16 amino acids. V shed 4 bases and J 5 bases; nucleotides not matched to a gene: 10. The germline V gene has CDR1 SGHKS and CDR2 YYEKEE (reference sequence). The CDR3 DNA is TGTGCCAGCAGCCCTAAGACGGGGACAGGGAACAATGAGCAGTTCTTC. Protein product: CASSPKTGTGNNEQFF. Full variable domain (outside the CDR3, taken from reference TRBV5-5 and TRBJ2-1): DAGVTQSPTHLIKTRGQQVTLRCSPISGHKSVSWYQQVLGQGPQFIFQYYEKEERGRGNFPDRFSARQFPNYSSELNVNALLLGDSALYLCASSPKTGTGNNEQFFGPGTRLTVL.

This rearrangement joins TRBV5-1 to TRBJ2-7; D gene uncertain. In germline, CDR1 is SGHRS, CDR2 YFSETQ. This CDR3 comprises 16 residues. V gave up 0 bases and J gave up 5 bases, with 18 bases separating them. The CDR3 DNA reads as TGCGCCAGCAGCTTGGCTGTTCTCCGCTCTATGGACGAGCAGTACTTC. Translated: CASSLAVLRSMDEQYF.

The chain recombines TRBV27 with TRBJ2-7, with 8 positions matching TRBD2. The germline gives CDR1 MNHEY, CDR2 SMNVEV (reference sequence). The CDR3 spans 13 residues. J lost 6 bases, V lost 8 bases, and 9 bases had no gene match. CDR3 coding DNA: TGTGCCAGCCGGACCCAGCGGGAGTTCGAGCAGTACTTC. It codes for CASRTQREFEQYF.